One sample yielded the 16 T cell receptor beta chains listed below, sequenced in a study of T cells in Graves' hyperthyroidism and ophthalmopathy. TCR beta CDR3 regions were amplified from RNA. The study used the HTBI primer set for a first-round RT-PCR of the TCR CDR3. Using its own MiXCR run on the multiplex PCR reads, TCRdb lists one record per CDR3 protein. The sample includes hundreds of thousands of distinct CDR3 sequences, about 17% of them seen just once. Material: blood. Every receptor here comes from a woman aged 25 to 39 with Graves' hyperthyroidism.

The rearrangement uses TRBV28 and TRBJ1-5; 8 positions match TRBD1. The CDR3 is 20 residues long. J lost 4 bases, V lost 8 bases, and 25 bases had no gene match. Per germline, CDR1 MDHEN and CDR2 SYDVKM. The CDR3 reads CASYRGVRAGAKIKNQPQHF. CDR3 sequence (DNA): TGTGCCAGCTACAGGGGGGTTCGTGCAGGGGCAAAAATCAAAAATCAGCCCCAGCATTTT.

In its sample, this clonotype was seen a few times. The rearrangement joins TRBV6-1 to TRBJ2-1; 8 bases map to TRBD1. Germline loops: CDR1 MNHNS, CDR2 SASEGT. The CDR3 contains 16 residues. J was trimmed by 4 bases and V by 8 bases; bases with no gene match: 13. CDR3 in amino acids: CASSPSGTGRYNEQFF. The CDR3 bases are TGTGCCAGCTCTCCATCCGGGACAGGAAGATACAATGAGCAGTTCTTC.

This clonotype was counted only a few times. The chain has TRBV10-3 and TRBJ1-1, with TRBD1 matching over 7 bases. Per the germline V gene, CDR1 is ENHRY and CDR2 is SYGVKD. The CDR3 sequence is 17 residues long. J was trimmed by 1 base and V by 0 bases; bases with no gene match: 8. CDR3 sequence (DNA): TGTGCCATCAGTGAGTCGAACGACAGGGTGACGAACACTGAAGCTTTCTTT. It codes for CAISESNDRVTNTEAFF.

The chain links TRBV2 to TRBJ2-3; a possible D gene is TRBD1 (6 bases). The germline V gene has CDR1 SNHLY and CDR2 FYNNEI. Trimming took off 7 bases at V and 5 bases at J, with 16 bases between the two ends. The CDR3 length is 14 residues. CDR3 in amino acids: CASTKEGELDTQYF. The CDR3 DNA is TGTGCCAGCACTAAAGAGGGGGAGTTAGATACGCAGTATTTT.

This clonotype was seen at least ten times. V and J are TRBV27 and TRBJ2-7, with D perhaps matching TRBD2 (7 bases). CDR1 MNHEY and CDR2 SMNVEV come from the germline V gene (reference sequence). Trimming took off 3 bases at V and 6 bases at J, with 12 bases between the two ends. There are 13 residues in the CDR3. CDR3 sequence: CASSFGGQGEQYF. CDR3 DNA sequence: TGTGCCAGCAGTTTCGGGGGGCAGGGCGAGCAGTACTTC.

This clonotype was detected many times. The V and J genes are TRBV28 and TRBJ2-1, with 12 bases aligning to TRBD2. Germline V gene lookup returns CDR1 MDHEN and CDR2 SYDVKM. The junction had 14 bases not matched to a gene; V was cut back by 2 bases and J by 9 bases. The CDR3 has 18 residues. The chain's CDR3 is CASSLNPPLTSGSSEQFF. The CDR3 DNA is TGTGCCAGCAGTTTAAACCCCCCACTGACTAGCGGGAGTAGTGAGCAGTTCTTC.

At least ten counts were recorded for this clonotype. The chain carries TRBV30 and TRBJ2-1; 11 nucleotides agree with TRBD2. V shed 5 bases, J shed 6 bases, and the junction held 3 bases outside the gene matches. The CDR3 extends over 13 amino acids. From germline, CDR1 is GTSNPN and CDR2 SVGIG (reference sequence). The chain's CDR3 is CAWSSGRFNEQFF. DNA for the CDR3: TGTGCCTGGTCTAGCGGGAGGTTCAATGAGCAGTTCTTC.

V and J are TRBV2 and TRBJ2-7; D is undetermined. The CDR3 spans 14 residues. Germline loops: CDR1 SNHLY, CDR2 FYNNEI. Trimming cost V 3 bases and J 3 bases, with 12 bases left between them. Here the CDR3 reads CASSDLPGDYEQYF. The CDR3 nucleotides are TGTGCCAGCAGTGATTTGCCGGGCGACTACGAGCAGTACTTC. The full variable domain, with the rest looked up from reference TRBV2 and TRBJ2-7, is EPEVTQTPSHQVTQMGQEVILRCVPISNHLYFYWYRQILGQKVEFLVSFYNNEISEKSEIFDDQFSVERPDGSNFTLKIRSTKLEDSAMYFCASSDLPGDYEQYFGPGTRLTVT.

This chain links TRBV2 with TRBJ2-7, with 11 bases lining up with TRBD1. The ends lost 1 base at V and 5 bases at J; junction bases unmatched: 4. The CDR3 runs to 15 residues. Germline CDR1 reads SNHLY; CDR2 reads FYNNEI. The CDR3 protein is CASSEEDRGLHEQYF. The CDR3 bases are TGTGCCAGCAGTGAAGAGGACAGGGGGCTCCACGAGCAGTACTTC.

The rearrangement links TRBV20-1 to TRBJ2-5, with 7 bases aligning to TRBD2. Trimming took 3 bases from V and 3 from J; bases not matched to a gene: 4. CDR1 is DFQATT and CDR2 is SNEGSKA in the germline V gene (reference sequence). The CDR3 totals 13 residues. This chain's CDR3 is CSARKRGKETQYF. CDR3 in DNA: TGCAGTGCTAGGAAGCGGGGTAAAGAGACCCAGTACTTC.

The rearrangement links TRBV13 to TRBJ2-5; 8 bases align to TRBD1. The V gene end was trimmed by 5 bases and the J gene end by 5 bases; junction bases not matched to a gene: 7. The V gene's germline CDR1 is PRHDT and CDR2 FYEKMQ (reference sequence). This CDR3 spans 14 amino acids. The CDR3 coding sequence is TGTGCCAGCAGCCCGAGACAGGGGAAGGAGACCCAGTACTTC. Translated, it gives CASSPRQGKETQYF.

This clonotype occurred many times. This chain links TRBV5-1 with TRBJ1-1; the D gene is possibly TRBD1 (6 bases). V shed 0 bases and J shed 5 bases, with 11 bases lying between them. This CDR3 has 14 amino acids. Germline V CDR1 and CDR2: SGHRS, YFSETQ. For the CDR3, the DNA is TGCGCCAGCAGCTTGGACAGGGTGAGGACTGAAGCTTTCTTT. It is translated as CASSLDRVRTEAFF. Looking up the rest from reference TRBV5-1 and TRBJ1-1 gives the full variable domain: KAGVTQTPRYLIKTRGQQVTLSCSPISGHRSVSWYQQTPGQGLQFLFEYFSETQRNKGNFPGRFSGRQFSNSRSEMNVSTLELGDSALYLCASSLDRVRTEAFFGQGTRLTVV.

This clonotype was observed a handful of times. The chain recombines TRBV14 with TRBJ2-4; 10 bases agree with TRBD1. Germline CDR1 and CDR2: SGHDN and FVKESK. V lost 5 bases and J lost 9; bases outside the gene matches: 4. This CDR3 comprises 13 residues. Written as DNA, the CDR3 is TGTGCCAGCAGCAGTTGGGACAGGGGCATTCAGTACTTC. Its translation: CASSSWDRGIQYF.

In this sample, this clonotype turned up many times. The CDR3 spells CATSFGRDAVGVETQYF. The CDR3 DNA reads as TGTGCCACCAGCTTCGGGAGGGATGCAGTTGGGGTTGAGACCCAGTACTTC. V is TRBV24-1 and J is TRBJ2-5; 8 nucleotides line up with TRBD2. This CDR3 comprises 17 residues. Germline V lookup: CDR1 KGHDR, CDR2 SFDVKD. The J segment lost 5 bases and the V segment lost 7 bases, leaving 17 bases of the junction unmatched.

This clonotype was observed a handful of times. CDR3 sequence: CASSDPQNKAFF. The CDR3 region has the DNA TGCGCCAGCAGTGATCCCCAGAATAAAGCTTTCTTT. The genes are TRBV10-2 and TRBJ1-1; D remains unclear. Germline CDR1 WSHSY, CDR2 SAAADI. Trimming left V 3 bases short and J 9 bases short, with 11 bases between. There are 12 residues in the CDR3.

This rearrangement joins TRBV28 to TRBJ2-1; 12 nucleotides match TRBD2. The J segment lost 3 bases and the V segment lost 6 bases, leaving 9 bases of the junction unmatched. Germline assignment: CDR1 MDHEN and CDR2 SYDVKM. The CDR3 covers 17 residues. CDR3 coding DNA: TGTGCCAGCAGGTGGCCTAGCGGGAGGGCTTTCTACAATGAGCAGTTCTTC. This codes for CASRWPSGRAFYNEQFF.